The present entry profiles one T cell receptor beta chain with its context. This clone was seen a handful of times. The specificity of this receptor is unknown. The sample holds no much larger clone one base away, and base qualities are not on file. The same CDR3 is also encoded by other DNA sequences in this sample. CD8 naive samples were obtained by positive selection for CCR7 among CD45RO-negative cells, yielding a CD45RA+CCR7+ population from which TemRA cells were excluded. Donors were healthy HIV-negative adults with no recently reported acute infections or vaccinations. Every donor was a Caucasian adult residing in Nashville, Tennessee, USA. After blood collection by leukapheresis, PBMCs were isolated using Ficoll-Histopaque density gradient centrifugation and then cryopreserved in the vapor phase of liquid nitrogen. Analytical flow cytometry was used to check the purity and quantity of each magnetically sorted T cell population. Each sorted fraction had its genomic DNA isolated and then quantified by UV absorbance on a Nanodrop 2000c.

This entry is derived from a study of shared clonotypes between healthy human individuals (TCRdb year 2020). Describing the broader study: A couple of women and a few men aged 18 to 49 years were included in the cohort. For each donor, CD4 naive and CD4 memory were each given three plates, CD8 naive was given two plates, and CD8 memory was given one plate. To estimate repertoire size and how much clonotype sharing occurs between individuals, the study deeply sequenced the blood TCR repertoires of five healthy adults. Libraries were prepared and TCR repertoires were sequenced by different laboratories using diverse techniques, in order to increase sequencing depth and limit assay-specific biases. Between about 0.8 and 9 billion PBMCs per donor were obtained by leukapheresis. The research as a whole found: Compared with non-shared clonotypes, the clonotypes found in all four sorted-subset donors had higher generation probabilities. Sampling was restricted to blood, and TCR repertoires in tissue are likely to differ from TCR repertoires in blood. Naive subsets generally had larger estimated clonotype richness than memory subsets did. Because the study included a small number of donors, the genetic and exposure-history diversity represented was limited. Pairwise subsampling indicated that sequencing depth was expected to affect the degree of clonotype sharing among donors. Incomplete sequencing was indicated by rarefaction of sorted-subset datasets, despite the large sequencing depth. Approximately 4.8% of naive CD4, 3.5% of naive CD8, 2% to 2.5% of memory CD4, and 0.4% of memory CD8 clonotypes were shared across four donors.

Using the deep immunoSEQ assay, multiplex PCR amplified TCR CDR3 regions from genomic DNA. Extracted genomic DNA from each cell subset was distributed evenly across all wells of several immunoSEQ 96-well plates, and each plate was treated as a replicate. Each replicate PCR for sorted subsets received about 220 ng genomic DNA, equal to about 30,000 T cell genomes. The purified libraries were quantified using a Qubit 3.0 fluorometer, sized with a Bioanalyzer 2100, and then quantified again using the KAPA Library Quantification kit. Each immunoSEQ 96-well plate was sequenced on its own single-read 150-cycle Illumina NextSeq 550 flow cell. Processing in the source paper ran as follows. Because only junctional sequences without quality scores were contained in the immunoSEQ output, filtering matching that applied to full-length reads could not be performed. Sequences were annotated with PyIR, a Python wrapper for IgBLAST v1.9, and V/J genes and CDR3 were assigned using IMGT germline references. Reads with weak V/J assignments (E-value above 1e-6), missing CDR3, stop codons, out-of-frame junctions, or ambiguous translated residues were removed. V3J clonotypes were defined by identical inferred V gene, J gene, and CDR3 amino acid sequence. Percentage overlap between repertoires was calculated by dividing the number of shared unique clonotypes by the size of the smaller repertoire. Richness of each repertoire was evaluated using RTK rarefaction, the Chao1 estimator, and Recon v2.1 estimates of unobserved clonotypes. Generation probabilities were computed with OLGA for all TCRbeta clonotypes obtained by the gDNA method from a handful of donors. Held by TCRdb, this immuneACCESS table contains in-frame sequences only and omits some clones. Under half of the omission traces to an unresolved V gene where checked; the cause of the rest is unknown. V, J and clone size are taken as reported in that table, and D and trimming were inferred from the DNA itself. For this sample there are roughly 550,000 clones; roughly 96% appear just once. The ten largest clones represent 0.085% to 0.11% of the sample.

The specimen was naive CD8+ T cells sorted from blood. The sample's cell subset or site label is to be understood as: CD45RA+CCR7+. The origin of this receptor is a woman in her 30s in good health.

The CDR3 here reads CASSFSQPQHF. The DNA sequence is TGTGCCAGCAGTTTTTCTCAGCCCCAGCATTTT. Recombination connected TRBV28 to TRBJ1-5; the D gene is not confidently resolved. The cysteine opens and the phenylalanine closes a CDR3 of 11 amino acids. The sequence is cut down to CDR3 DNA, 33 bases in frame from base 1. CDR1 and CDR2 were assigned from the germline V gene as MDHEN and SYDVKM. V is clipped by 3 bases and J by 6 bases, and the sequence between their germline boundaries is 3 bases long.